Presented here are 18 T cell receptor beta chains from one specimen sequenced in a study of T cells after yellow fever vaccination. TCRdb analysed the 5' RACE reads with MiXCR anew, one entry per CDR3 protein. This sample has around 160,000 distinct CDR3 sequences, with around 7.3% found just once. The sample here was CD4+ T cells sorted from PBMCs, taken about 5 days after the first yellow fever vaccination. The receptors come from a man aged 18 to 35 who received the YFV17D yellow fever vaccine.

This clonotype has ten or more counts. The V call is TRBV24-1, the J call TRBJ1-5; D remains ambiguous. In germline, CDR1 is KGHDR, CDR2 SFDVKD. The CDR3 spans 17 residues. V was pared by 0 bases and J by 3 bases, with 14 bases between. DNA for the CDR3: TGTGCCACCAGTGATTTGCTAGGGCGGTCTTACAATCAGCCCCAGCATTTT. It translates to CATSDLLGRSYNQPQHF.

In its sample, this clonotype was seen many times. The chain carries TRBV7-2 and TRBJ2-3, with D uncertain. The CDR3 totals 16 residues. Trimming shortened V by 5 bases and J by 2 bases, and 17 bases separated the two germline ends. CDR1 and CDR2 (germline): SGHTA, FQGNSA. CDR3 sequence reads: CASSPTAPILTDTQYF. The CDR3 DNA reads TGTGCCAGCAGCCCCACGGCACCTATCCTCACAGATACGCAGTATTTT.

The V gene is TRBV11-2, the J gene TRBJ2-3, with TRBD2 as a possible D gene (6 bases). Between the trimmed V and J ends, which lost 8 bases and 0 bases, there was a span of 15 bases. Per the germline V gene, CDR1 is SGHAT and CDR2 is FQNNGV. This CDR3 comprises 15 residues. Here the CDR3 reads CASGPWRGSTDTQYF. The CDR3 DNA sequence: TGTGCCAGCGGGCCTTGGAGGGGCAGCACAGATACGCAGTATTTT.

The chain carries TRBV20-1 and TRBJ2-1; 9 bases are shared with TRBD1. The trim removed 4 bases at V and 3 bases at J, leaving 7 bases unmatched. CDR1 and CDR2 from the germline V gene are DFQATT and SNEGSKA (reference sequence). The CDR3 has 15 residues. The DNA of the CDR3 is TGCAGTGCTATTAATCCGGGACAGGGCTACAATGAGCAGTTCTTC. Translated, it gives CSAINPGQGYNEQFF.

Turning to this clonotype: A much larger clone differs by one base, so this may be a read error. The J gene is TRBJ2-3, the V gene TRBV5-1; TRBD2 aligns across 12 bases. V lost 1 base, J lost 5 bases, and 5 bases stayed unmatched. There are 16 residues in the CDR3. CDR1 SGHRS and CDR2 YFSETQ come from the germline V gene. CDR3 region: CASSLKLAGGVDTQYF. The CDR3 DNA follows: TGCGCCAGCAGCTTGAAACTAGCGGGGGGTGTAGATACGCAGTATTTT.

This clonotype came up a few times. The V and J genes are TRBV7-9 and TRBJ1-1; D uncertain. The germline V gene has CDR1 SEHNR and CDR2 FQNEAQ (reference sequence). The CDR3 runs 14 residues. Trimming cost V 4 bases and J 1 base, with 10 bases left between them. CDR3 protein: CASSSRPGNTEAFF. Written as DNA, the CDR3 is TGTGCCAGCAGCTCGCGGCCAGGGAACACTGAAGCTTTCTTT.

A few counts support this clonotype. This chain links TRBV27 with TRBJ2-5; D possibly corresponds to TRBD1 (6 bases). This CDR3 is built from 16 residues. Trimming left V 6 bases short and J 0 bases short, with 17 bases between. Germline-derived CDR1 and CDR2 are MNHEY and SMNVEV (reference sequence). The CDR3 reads CASSSIEGVYQETQYF. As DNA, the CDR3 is TGTGCCAGCAGCTCAATCGAGGGGGTGTACCAAGAGACCCAGTACTTC.

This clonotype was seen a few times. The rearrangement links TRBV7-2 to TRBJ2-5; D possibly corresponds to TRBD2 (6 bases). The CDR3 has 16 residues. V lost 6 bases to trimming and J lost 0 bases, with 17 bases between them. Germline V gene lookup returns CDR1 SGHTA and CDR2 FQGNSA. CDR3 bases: TGTGCCAGCAGGCAAAGCTCAGGGAGGTACCAAGAGACCCAGTACTTC. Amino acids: CASRQSSGRYQETQYF.

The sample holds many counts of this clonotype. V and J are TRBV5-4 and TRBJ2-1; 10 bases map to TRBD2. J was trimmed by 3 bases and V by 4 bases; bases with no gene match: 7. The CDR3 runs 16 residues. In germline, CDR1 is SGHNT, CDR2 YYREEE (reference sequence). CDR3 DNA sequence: TGTGCCAGCAGCGCCCGCAGCGGGGGGGGCTACAATGAGCAGTTCTTC. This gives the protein CASSARSGGGYNEQFF.

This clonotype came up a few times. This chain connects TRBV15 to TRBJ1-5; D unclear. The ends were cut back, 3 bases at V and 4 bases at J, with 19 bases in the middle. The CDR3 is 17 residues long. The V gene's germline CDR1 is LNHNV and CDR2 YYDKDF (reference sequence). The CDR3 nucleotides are TGTGCCACCAGCAGGAATCCCTTGGACCCGATTAATCAGCCCCAGCATTTT. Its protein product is CATSRNPLDPINQPQHF.

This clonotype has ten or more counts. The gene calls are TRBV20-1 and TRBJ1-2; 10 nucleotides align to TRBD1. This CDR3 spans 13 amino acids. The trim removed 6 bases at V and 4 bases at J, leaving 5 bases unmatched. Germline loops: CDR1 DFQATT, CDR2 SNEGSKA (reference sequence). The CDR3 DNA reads TGCAGTGCCGCGACAGGGGGCGGCTATGGCTACACCTTC. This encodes CSAATGGGYGYTF.

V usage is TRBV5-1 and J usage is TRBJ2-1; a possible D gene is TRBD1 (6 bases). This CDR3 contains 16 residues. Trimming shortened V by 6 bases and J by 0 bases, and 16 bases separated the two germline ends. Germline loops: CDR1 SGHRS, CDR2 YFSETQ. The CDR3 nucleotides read TGCGCCAGCACCCCGACAGGTTCGAGCTCCTACAATGAGCAGTTCTTC. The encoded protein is CASTPTGSSSYNEQFF. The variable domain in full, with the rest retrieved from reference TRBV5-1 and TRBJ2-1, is KAGVTQTPRYLIKTRGQQVTLSCSPISGHRSVSWYQQTPGQGLQFLFEYFSETQRNKGNFPGRFSGRQFSNSRSEMNVSTLELGDSALYLCASTPTGSSSYNEQFFGPGTRLTVL.

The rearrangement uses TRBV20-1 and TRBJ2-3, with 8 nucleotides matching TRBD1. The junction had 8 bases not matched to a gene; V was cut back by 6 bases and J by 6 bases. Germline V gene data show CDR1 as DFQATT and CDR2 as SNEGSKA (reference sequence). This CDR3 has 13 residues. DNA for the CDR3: TGCAGTGCCACGACAGGGGCCGGGGATACGCAGTATTTT. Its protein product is CSATTGAGDTQYF.

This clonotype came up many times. In nucleotides, the CDR3 is TGTGCCAGCAGCTTAGTTTCTATCTCCAATGAGCAGTTCTTC. Protein sequence: CASSLVSISNEQFF. The V and J genes are TRBV7-2 and TRBJ2-1; D gene uncertain. The germline V gene has CDR1 SGHTA and CDR2 FQGNSA. This CDR3 contains 14 residues. V was pared by 1 base and J by 6 bases, with 10 bases between.

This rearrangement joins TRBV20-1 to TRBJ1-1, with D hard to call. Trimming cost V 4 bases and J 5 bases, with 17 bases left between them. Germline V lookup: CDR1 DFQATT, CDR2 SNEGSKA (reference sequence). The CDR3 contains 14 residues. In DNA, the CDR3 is TGCAGTGCTACCCGGGCGGTTACGAGTACTGAAGCTTTCTTT. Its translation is CSATRAVTSTEAFF.

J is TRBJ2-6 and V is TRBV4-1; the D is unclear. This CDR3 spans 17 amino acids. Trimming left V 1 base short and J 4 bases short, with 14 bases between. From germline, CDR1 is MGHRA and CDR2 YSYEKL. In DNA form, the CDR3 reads TGCGCCAGCAGCCAAGTCCCAAGTCTGTCCGGGGCCAACGTCCTGACTTTC. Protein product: CASSQVPSLSGANVLTF.

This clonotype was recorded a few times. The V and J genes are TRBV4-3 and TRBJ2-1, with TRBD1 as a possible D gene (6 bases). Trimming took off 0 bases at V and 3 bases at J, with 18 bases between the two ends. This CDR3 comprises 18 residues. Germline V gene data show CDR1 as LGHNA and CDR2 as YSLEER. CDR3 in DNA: TGCGCCAGCAGCCAAGACCCGGACGGGGCGGACAGCTACAATGAGCAGTTCTTC. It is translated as CASSQDPDGADSYNEQFF.

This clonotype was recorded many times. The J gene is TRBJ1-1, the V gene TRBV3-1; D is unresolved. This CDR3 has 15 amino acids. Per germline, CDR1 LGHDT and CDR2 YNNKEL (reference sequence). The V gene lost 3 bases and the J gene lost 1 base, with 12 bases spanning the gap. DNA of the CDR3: TGTGCCAGCAGCCAGGGTCTACAGCCGAACACTGAAGCTTTCTTT. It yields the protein CASSQGLQPNTEAFF. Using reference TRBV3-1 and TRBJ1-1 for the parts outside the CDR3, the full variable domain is DTAVSQTPKYLVTQMGNDKSIKCEQNLGHDTMYWYKQDSKKFLKIMFSYNNKELIINETVPNRFSPKSPDKAHLNLHINSLELGDSAVYFCASSQGLQPNTEAFFGQGTRLTVV.